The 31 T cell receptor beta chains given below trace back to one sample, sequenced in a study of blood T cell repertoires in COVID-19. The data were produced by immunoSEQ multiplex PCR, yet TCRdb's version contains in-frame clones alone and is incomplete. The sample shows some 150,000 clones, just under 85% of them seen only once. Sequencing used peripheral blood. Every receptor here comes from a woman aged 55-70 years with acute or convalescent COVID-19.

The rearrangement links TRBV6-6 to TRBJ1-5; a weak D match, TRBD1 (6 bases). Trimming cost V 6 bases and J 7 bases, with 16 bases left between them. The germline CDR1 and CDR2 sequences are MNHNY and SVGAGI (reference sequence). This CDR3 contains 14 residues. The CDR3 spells CASSGAGGRQPQHF. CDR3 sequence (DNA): TGTGCCAGCAGCGGGGCGGGGGGCCGGCAGCCCCAGCATTTT.

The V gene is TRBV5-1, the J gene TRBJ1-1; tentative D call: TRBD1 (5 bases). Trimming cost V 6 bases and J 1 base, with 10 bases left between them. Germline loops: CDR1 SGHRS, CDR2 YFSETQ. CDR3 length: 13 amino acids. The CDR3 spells CASNYGQNTEAFF. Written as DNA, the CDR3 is TGCGCCAGCAACTACGGACAGAACACTGAAGCTTTCTTT. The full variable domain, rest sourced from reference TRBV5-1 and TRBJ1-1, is KAGVTQTPRYLIKTRGQQVTLSCSPISGHRSVSWYQQTPGQGLQFLFEYFSETQRNKGNFPGRFSGRQFSNSRSEMNVSTLELGDSALYLCASNYGQNTEAFFGQGTRLTVV.

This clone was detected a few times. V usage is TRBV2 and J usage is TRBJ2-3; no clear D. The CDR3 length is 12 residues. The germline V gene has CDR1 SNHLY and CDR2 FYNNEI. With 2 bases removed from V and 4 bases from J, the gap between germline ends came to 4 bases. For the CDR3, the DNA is TGTGCCAGCAGTGAACGGGCAGATACGCAGTATTTT. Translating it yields CASSERADTQYF. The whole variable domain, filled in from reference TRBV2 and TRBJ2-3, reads EPEVTQTPSHQVTQMGQEVILRCVPISNHLYFYWYRQILGQKVEFLVSFYNNEISEKSEIFDDQFSVERPDGSNFTLKIRSTKLEDSAMYFCASSERADTQYFGPGTRLTVL.

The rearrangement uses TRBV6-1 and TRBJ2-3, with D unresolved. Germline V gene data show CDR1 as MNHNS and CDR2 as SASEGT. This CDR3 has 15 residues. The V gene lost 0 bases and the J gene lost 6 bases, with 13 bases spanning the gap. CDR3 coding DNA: TGTGCCAGCAGTGAAGCGTTGACCTCCGGGGATACGCAGTATTTT. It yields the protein CASSEALTSGDTQYF.

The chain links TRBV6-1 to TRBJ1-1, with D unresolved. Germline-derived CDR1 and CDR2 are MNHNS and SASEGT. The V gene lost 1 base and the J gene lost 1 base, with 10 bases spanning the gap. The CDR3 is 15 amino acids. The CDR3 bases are TGTGCCAGCAGTGAAGAGGGAGGCTCGAACACTGAAGCTTTCTTT. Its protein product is CASSEEGGSNTEAFF.

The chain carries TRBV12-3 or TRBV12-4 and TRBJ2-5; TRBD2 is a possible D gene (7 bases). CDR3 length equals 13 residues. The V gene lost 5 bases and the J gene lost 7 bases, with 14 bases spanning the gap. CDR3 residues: CASSLGGGRTQYF. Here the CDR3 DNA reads TGTGCCAGCAGTCTGGGGGGGGGCAGGACCCAGTACTTC.

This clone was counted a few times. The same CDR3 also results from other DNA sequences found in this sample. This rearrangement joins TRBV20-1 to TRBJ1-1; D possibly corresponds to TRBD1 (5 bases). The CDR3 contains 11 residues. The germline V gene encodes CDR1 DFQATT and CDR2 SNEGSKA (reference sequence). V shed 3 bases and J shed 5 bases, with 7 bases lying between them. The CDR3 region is CSASGGTEAFF. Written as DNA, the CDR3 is TGCAGTGCTAGCGGGGGGACTGAAGCTTTCTTT.

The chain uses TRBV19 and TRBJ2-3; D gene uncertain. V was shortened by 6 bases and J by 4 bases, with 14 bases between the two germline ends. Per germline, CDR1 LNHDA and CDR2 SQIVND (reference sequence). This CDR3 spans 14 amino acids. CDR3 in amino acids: CASSRIAQADTQYF. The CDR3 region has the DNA TGTGCCAGTAGCCGAATCGCACAAGCAGATACGCAGTATTTT.

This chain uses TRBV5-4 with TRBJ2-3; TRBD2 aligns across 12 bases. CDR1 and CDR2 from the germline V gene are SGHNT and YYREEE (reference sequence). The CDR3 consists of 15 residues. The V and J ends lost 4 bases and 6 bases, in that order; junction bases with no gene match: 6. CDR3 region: CASSLTSGGWDTQYF. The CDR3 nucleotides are TGTGCCAGCAGCCTCACTAGCGGGGGGTGGGATACGCAGTATTTT.

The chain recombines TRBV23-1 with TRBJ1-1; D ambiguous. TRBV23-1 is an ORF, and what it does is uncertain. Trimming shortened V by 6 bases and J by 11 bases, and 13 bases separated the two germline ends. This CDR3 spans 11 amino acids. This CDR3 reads CASSPLRVAFF. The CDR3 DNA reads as TGCGCCAGCAGCCCCCTCCGGGTGGCTTTCTTT.

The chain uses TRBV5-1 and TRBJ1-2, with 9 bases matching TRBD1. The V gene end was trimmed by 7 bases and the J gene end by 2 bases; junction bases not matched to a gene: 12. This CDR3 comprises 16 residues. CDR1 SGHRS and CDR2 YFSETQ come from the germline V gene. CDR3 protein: CASHFLGGQGNYGYTF. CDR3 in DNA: TGCGCCAGCCACTTTTTAGGGGGACAGGGAAACTATGGCTACACCTTC. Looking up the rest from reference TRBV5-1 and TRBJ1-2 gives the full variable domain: KAGVTQTPRYLIKTRGQQVTLSCSPISGHRSVSWYQQTPGQGLQFLFEYFSETQRNKGNFPGRFSGRQFSNSRSEMNVSTLELGDSALYLCASHFLGGQGNYGYTFGSGTRLTVV.

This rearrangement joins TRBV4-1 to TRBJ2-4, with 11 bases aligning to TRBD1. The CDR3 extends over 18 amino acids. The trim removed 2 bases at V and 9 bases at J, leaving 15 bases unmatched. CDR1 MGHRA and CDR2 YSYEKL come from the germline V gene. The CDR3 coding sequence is TGCGCCAGCAGCCAATTGCCACCCGGGACAGGGGGAATGGTCATTCAGTACTTC. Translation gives CASSQLPPGTGGMVIQYF.

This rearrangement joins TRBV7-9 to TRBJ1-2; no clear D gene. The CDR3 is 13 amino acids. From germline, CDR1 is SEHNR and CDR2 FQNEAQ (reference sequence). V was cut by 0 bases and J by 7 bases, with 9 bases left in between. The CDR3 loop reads CASSLARVGGYTF. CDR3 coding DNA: TGTGCCAGCAGCTTAGCTCGGGTTGGTGGCTACACCTTC.

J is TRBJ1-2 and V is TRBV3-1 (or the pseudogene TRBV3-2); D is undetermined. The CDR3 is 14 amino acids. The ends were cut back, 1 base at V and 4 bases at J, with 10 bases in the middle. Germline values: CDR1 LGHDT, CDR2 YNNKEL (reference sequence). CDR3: CASSQGRRIYGYTF. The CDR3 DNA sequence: TGTGCCAGCAGCCAAGGCCGCAGGATCTATGGCTACACCTTC.

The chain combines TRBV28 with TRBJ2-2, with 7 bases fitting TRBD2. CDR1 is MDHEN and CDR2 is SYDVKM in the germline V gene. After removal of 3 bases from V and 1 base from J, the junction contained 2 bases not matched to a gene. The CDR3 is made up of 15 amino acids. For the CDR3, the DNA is TGTGCCAGCAGTTTCACGGGGGGGAACACCGGGGAGCTGTTTTTT. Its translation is CASSFTGGNTGELFF.

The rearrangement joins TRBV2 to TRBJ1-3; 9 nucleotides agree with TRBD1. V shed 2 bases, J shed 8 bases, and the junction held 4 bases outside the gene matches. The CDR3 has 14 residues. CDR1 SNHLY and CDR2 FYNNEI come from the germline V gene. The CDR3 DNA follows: TGTGCCAGCAGTGAAACAGGGGGCTCGGACACCATATATTTT. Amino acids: CASSETGGSDTIYF.

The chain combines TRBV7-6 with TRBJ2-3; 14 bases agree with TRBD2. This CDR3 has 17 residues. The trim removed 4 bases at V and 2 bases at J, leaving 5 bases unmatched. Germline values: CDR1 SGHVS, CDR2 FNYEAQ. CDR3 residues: CASSSRTSGGHTDTQYF. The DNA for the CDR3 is TGTGCCAGCAGCTCCAGGACTAGCGGGGGGCACACAGATACGCAGTATTTT.

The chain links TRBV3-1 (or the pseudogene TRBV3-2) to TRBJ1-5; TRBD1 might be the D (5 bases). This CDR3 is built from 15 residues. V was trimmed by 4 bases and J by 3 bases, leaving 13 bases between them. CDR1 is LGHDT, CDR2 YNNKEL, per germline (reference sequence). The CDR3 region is CASSPRRGDNQPQHF. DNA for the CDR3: TGTGCCAGCAGCCCCCGGAGGGGTGACAATCAGCCCCAGCATTTT.

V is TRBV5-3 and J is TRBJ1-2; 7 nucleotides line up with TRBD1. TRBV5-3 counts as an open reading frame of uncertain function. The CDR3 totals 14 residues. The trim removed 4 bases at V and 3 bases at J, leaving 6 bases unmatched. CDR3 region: CARSETGAHYGYTF. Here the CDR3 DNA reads TGTGCCAGAAGCGAAACAGGGGCGCACTATGGCTACACCTTC.

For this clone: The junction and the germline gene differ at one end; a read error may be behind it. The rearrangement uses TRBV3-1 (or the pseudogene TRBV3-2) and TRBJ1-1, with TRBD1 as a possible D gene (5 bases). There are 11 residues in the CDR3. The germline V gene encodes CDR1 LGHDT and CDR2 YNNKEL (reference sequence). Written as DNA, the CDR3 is TGTGCCAGCAGCGTTCGCGCGGGGCTGGTCTTT. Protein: CASSVRAGLVF.

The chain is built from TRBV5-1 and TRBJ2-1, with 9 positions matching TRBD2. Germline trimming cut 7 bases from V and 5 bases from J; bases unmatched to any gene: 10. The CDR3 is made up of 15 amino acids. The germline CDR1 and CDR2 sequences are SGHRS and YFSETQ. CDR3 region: CASLLGGGVHNEQFF. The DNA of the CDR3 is TGCGCCAGCTTGCTTGGCGGGGGGGTCCACAATGAGCAGTTCTTC.

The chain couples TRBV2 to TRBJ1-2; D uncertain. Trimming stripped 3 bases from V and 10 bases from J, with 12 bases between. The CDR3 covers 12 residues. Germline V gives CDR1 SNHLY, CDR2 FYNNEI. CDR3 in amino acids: CASSEGSTDYTF. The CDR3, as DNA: TGTGCCAGCAGTGAGGGTTCAACAGACTACACCTTC.

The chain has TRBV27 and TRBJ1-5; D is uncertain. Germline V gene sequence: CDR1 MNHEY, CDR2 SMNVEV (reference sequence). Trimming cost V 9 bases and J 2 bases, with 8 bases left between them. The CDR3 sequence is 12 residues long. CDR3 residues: CASREGNQPQHF. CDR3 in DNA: TGTGCCAGTCGAGAAGGCAATCAGCCCCAGCATTTT.

The CDR3, as DNA: TGTGCCAGCAGAACCCAGGGGTTCGGGGAGCTGTTTTTT. Translation: CASRTQGFGELFF. The chain links TRBV12-3 or TRBV12-4 to TRBJ2-2; tentatively, D is TRBD1 (6 bases). Trimming removed 6 bases at V and 7 bases at J, with 12 bases between. The CDR3 contains 13 residues.

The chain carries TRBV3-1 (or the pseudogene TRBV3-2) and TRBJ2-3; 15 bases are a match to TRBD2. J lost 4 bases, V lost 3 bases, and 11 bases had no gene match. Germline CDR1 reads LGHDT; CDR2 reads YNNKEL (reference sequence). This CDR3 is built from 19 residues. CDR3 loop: CASSHVLGLAGGTADTQYF. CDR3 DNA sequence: TGTGCCAGCAGCCATGTGCTGGGACTAGCGGGGGGTACAGCAGATACGCAGTATTTT.

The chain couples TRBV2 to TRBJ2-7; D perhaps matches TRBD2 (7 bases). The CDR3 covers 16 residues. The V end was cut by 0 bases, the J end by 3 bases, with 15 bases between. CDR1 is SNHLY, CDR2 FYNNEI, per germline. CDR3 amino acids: CASSEALRGAYYEQYF. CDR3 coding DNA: TGTGCCAGCAGTGAAGCGCTTCGGGGGGCCTACTACGAGCAGTACTTC.

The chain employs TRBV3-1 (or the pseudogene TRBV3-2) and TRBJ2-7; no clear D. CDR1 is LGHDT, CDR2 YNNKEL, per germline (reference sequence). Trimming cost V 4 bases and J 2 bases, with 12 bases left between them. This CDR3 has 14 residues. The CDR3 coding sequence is TGTGCCAGCAGCCCTTGGGCCAGGCCCTACGAGCAGTACGTC. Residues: CASSPWARPYEQYV.

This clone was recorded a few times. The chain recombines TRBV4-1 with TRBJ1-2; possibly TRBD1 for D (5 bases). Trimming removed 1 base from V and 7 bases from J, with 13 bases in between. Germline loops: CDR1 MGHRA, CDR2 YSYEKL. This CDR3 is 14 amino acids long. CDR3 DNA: TGCGCCAGCAGCCAAGCGGCAGGGCGCAGTGGCTACACCTTC. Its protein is CASSQAAGRSGYTF.

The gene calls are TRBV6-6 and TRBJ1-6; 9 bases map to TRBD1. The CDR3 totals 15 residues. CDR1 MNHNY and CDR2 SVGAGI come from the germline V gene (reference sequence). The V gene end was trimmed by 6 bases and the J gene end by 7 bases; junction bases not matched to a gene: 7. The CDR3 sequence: CASRITGTGNSPLHF. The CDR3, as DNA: TGTGCCAGCAGAATAACCGGGACAGGGAATTCACCCCTCCACTTT.

The CDR3 sequence is CSVELDSGNTIYF. For the CDR3, the DNA is TGCAGCGTTGAATTAGACTCTGGAAACACCATATATTTT. This chain joins TRBV29-1 and TRBJ1-3; D is undetermined. The V and J ends lost 2 bases and 0 bases respectively, with 5 bases between them. The CDR3 contains 13 residues. CDR1 SQVTM and CDR2 ANQGSEA come from the germline V gene.

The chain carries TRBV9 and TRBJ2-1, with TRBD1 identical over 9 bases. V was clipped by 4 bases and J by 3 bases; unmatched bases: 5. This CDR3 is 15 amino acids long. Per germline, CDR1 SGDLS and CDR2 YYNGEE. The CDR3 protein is CASSFGTGIYNEQFF. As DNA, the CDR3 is TGTGCCAGCAGCTTTGGGACAGGGATCTACAATGAGCAGTTCTTC.